This T cell receptor beta chain was obtained from a study of early T cells in non-severe SARS-CoV-2 infection. TCRdb called the 5' RACE reads again in MiXCR, with one record for every CDR3 protein. The sample lists roughly 33,000 distinct CDR3 sequences, more than 4.5% occurring once. This clonotype was detected many times. V was trimmed by 5 bases and J by 2 bases, leaving 13 bases between them. Germline V gene data show CDR1 as SGHAT and CDR2 as FQNNGV. This CDR3 region has 15 residues. The V gene is TRBV11-2, the J gene TRBJ1-5; unclear D gene. Sequenced input: whole blood. This TCR was sampled from an adult who was a healthcare worker with PCR-confirmed SARS-CoV-2 infection or an uninfected control (not recorded which). CDR3 amino acids: CASSLGRAGNQPQHF. The CDR3 DNA reads TGTGCCAGCAGCCTAGGTCGGGCAGGCAATCAGCCCCAGCATTTT. Combining the CDR3 with reference TRBV11-2 and TRBJ1-5 gives the whole variable domain EAGVAQSPRYKIIEKRQSVAFWCNPISGHATLYWYQQILGQGPKLLIQFQNNGVVDDSQLPKDRFSAERLKGVDSTLKIQPAKLEDSAVYLCASSLGRAGNQPQHFGDGTRLSIL.